Shown below are 9 T cell receptor beta chains from a single sample sequenced in a study of human T cells and chemical hapten exposure. TCRdb ran MiXCR on the RACE reads and lists one entry per CDR3 protein. The sample holds 80,000 to 100,000 distinct CDR3 sequences; 10% to 14% are singletons and the top ten take under 3.5%. As for time point: pre-sensitization, week 0. As to treatment: therapeutic diphenylcyclopropenone sensitization with weekly scalp DPC. Source: whole blood, taken in connection with sensitization to the hapten diphenylcyclopropenone (DPC). The source of these receptors is a woman aged 55 to 70 with alopecia areata. Some clones in this sample may be carry-over from other donors' samples.

This clonotype showed up just a few times. The gene calls are TRBV5-1 and TRBJ2-5; maybe TRBD2 (5 bases). The CDR3 consists of 15 residues. Trimming removed 2 bases at V and 1 base at J, with 12 bases between. Germline CDR1 is SGHRS and CDR2 is YFSETQ. The CDR3 bases are TGCGCCAGCAGCTTCGGACTCGGATTCCAAGAGACCCAGTACTTC. Its protein product is CASSFGLGFQETQYF.

This chain connects TRBV6-5 to TRBJ2-2, with 8 bases matching TRBD1. J gave up 7 bases and V 2 bases, and 6 bases lay outside the gene matches. The CDR3 has 15 residues. The V gene's germline CDR1 is MNHEY and CDR2 SVGAGI. The CDR3 bases are TGTGCCAGCAGTTACCGGACAGGGTCTGGCGGGGAGCTGTTTTTT. This codes for CASSYRTGSGGELFF.

The V gene is TRBV29-1, the J gene TRBJ2-3, with D possibly TRBD1 on 5 matching bases. There are 13 residues in the CDR3. Looked up from germline, CDR1 is SQVTM and CDR2 is ANQGSEA. The V end was cut by 3 bases, the J end by 3 bases, with 10 bases between. CDR3 sequence: CSVEAGMTDTQYF. CDR3 sequence (DNA): TGCAGCGTTGAGGCAGGGATGACAGATACGCAGTATTTT.

This clonotype has just a few counts. This sequence joins TRBV27 and TRBJ2-7; 9 positions match TRBD1. This CDR3 contains 13 residues. The V and J ends lost 5 bases and 7 bases, in that order; junction bases with no gene match: 6. CDR1 and CDR2 from the germline V gene are MNHEY and SMNVEV (reference sequence). This chain's CDR3 is CASSRTGGREQYF. CDR3 coding DNA: TGTGCCAGCAGTCGTACAGGGGGCAGGGAGCAGTACTTC.

This chain links TRBV10-2 with TRBJ2-3; 12 nucleotides align to TRBD2. V gave up 5 bases and J gave up 4 bases; unmatched junction bases: 10. The length of the CDR3 is 17 residues. Looked up from germline, CDR1 is WSHSY and CDR2 is SAAADI. The CDR3 loop reads CASSTGTSGSPADTQYF. The CDR3 nucleotides read TGCGCCAGCAGTACCGGGACTAGCGGGTCGCCGGCAGATACGCAGTATTTT.

The V call is TRBV7-2, the J call TRBJ2-7, with a possible D match to TRBD2 (7 bases). Deletions cut 3 bases from V and 7 bases from J, with 19 bases between. Germline CDR1 is SGHTA and CDR2 is FQGNSA. The CDR3 is 15 residues long. The CDR3 reads CASSFRGGAAGEQYF. As DNA, the CDR3 is TGTGCCAGCAGCTTCCGTGGGGGGGCCGCCGGGGAGCAGTACTTC.

V is TRBV9 and J is TRBJ2-3; 9 bases are shared with TRBD2. V shed 3 bases and J 1 base; nucleotides not matched to a gene: 6. CDR1 and CDR2 from the germline V gene are SGDLS and YYNGEE. CDR3 length equals 16 residues. The DNA of the CDR3 is TGTGCCAGCAGCGCCCGAGTAGCGGGGGGCACAGATACGCAGTATTTT. This encodes CASSARVAGGTDTQYF.

Note on this clonotype: Its ends do not fully match the called genes, so a read error is possible. The V and J genes are TRBV4-2 and TRBJ2-5, with D possibly matching TRBD2 (6 bases). The CDR3 loop spans 14 amino acids. Germline CDR1 reads LGHNA; CDR2 reads YNFKEQ. The CDR3 here is CVSSLFSGGSGQYF. The DNA for the CDR3 is TGTGTCAGCAGCCTATTCTCCGGGGGAAGTGGCCAGTACTTC.

This clonotype was detected many times. The J gene is TRBJ1-1, the V gene TRBV6-2 or TRBV6-3; TRBD1 aligns across 8 bases. V lost 7 bases and J lost 5; bases outside the gene matches: 9. Looked up from germline, CDR1 is MNHEY and CDR2 is SVGEGT. This CDR3 region has 14 residues. CDR3 region: CASTWTGSSTEAFF. The CDR3 nucleotides are TGTGCCAGCACTTGGACAGGGAGTAGTACTGAAGCTTTCTTT.